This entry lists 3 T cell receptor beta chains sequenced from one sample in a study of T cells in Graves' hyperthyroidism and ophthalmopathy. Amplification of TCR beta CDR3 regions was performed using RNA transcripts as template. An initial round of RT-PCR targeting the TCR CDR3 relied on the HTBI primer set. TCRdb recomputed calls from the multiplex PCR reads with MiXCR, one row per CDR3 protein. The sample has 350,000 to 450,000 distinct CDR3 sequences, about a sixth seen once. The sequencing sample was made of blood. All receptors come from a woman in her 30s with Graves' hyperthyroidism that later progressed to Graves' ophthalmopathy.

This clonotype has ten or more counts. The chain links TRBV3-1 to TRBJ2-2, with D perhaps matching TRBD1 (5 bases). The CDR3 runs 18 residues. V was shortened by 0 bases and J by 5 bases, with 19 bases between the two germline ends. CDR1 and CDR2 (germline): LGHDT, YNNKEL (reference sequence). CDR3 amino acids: CASSQDPGRVHWTGELFF. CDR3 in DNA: TGTGCCAGCAGCCAAGATCCAGGGCGTGTTCATTGGACCGGGGAGCTGTTTTTT.

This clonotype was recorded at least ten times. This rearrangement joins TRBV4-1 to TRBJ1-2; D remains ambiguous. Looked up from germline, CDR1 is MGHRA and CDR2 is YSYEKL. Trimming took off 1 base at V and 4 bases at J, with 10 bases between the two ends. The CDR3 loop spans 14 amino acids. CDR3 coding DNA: TGCGCCAGCAGCCAAGTAGGGCAGCGCTATGGCTACACCTTC. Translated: CASSQVGQRYGYTF.

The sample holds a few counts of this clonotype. The CDR3 sequence is CASNQTTTNSPLHF. The DNA for the CDR3 is TGTGCCAGCAACCAGACAACTACTAATTCACCCCTCCACTTT. This chain connects TRBV28 to TRBJ1-6; D remains ambiguous. Germline CDR1 and CDR2: MDHEN and SYDVKM. The CDR3 has 14 amino acids. Trimming cost V 7 bases and J 6 bases, with 13 bases left between them.